The 22 T cell receptor beta chains listed next were all sequenced from one sample in a study of T cell responses to AZD1222 COVID-19 vaccine. TCRdb's table, derived via immunoSEQ multiplex PCR, lists solely in-frame clones and lacks some. The sample records 150,000 or so clones, around 90% being singletons. This sample comprised peripheral blood, obtained on day 0 of AZD1222 vaccination. Source of these receptors: an adult in good health.

The genes are TRBV5-1 and TRBJ2-1; TRBD2 agrees at 12 bases. Per the germline V gene, CDR1 is SGHRS and CDR2 is YFSETQ. The ends lost 4 bases at V and 9 bases at J; junction bases unmatched: 8. The CDR3 runs to 15 residues. CDR3 nucleotides: TGCGCCAGCAGCCCTCGGACTAGCGGGGTAGCTGAGCAGTTCTTC. Translated, it gives CASSPRTSGVAEQFF.

V and J are TRBV24-1 and TRBJ2-1; TRBD1 is a possible D gene (6 bases). The V end was cut by 4 bases, the J end by 0 bases, with 12 bases between. Germline-derived CDR1 and CDR2 are KGHDR and SFDVKD. This CDR3 spans 16 amino acids. The CDR3 spells CATSELDSNSYNEQFF. The CDR3 nucleotides read TGTGCCACCAGTGAATTGGACAGTAACTCCTACAATGAGCAGTTCTTC.

The chain carries TRBV28 and TRBJ2-7, with TRBD1 matching over 7 bases. V lost 3 bases and J lost 5; bases outside the gene matches: 4. This CDR3 comprises 13 residues. Germline loops: CDR1 MDHEN, CDR2 SYDVKM. The CDR3 region is CASSLTGWNEQYF. The DNA of the CDR3 is TGTGCCAGCAGTTTGACAGGGTGGAACGAGCAGTACTTC.

The chain couples TRBV2 to TRBJ1-6, with D perhaps matching TRBD1 (5 bases). The V end lost 4 bases, the J end lost 6 bases, and 16 bases lay between the germline ends. Germline CDR1 reads SNHLY; CDR2 reads FYNNEI. The CDR3 sequence is 16 residues long. The CDR3 sequence is CASSAGLLGVNSPLHF. In DNA form, the CDR3 reads TGTGCCAGCAGTGCTGGCCTCCTAGGGGTTAATTCACCCCTCCACTTT. The full variable domain, its missing parts supplied by reference TRBV2 and TRBJ1-6, is EPEVTQTPSHQVTQMGQEVILRCVPISNHLYFYWYRQILGQKVEFLVSFYNNEISEKSEIFDDQFSVERPDGSNFTLKIRSTKLEDSAMYFCASSAGLLGVNSPLHFGNGTRLTVT.

This chain joins TRBV6-5 and TRBJ2-3; tentative D call: TRBD2 (6 bases). Germline V lookup: CDR1 MNHEY, CDR2 SVGAGI. The CDR3 has 14 amino acids. Between the trimmed V and J ends, which lost 6 bases and 4 bases, there was a span of 14 bases. CDR3 in amino acids: CASRMGGGADTQYF. The CDR3 bases are TGTGCCAGCAGGATGGGGGGTGGCGCAGATACGCAGTATTTT.

The chain carries TRBV3-1 (or the pseudogene TRBV3-2) and TRBJ2-5, with a tentative D call TRBD1 (6 bases). CDR3 length: 13 residues. The ends were cut back, 0 bases at V and 7 bases at J, with 9 bases in the middle. From germline, CDR1 is LGHDT and CDR2 YNNKEL (reference sequence). CDR3 coding DNA: TGTGCCAGCAGCCAAGATATACAGGGGACCCAGTACTTC. Translation: CASSQDIQGTQYF.

The CDR3 sequence: CASSPRSEQFF. In DNA, the CDR3 is TGTGCCAGCAGCCCTAGGAGTGAGCAGTTCTTC. This sequence joins TRBV11-2 and TRBJ2-1; D not resolved. Trimming removed 5 bases from V and 9 bases from J, with 8 bases in between. Looked up from germline, CDR1 is SGHAT and CDR2 is FQNNGV. CDR3 size: 11 residues.

V gene TRBV5-1 combines with J gene TRBJ2-3, with D hard to call. Germline lookup yields CDR1 SGHRS and CDR2 YFSETQ. V was trimmed by 0 bases and J by 3 bases, leaving 5 bases between them. This CDR3 has 13 residues. For the CDR3, the DNA is TGCGCCAGCAGCTTGGTTGCGACAGATACGCAGTATTTT. Translated: CASSLVATDTQYF.

This clone came up once. The chain links TRBV27 to TRBJ1-4; D is perhaps TRBD1 (5 bases). Trimming cost V 2 bases and J 3 bases, with 16 bases left between them. CDR1 is MNHEY, CDR2 SMNVEV, per germline (reference sequence). The CDR3 covers 17 residues. The CDR3 protein is CASSLGPGRAANEKLFF. CDR3 bases: TGTGCCAGCAGTTTAGGTCCAGGGAGGGCGGCTAATGAAAAACTGTTTTTT.

The V gene is TRBV28, the J gene TRBJ2-1, with D possibly TRBD1 on 5 matching bases. Germline V gene data show CDR1 as MDHEN and CDR2 as SYDVKM. Trimming took 6 bases from V and 7 from J, leaving 16 bases between them. This CDR3 has 14 amino acids. The CDR3 sequence: CASSLHRSLNEQFF. The CDR3 DNA is TGTGCCAGCAGCCTGCACAGGTCCCTAAATGAGCAGTTCTTC.

The rearrangement uses TRBV12-3 or TRBV12-4 and TRBJ2-1; unclear D gene. The CDR3 sequence is 13 residues long. V was shortened by 2 bases and J by 9 bases, with 11 bases between the two germline ends. CDR3 sequence reads: CASSLKVEIEQFF. CDR3 in DNA: TGTGCCAGCAGTTTAAAAGTCGAGATTGAGCAGTTCTTC.

The J gene is TRBJ1-5, the V gene TRBV19; 7 bases align to TRBD1. Trimming at V came to 2 bases and at J to 3 bases, leaving 4 bases not matched to a gene. The V gene's germline CDR1 is LNHDA and CDR2 SQIVND (reference sequence). The CDR3 is 15 residues long. The CDR3 reads CASSIQGGDNQPQHF. CDR3 coding DNA: TGTGCCAGTAGTATACAGGGGGGAGACAATCAGCCCCAGCATTTT.

This chain uses TRBV29-1 with TRBJ2-6, with TRBD1 identical over 9 bases. V shed 6 bases and J 2 bases; nucleotides not matched to a gene: 2. This CDR3 spans 14 amino acids. Germline CDR1 SQVTM, CDR2 ANQGSEA. The CDR3 nucleotides are TGCAGCGTGGGACAGGGTACTGGGGCCAACGTCCTGACTTTC. This encodes CSVGQGTGANVLTF.

The J gene is TRBJ2-4, the V gene TRBV5-1, with a possible D match to TRBD1 (5 bases). The CDR3 consists of 14 residues. The ends were cut back, 2 bases at V and 8 bases at J, with 14 bases in the middle. Germline V gives CDR1 SGHRS, CDR2 YFSETQ. CDR3: CASSLGSLGDIQYF. Written as DNA, the CDR3 is TGCGCCAGCAGCTTAGGGTCTTTAGGGGACATTCAGTACTTC.

The chain links TRBV18 to TRBJ2-1; possibly TRBD1 for D (6 bases). Trimming stripped 6 bases from V and 5 bases from J, with 20 bases between. The CDR3 length is 16 residues. In germline, CDR1 is KGHSH, CDR2 LQKENI. For the CDR3, the DNA is TGTGCCAGCTCGCGAGGCGGTCTGGACAGTAACAATGAGCAGTTCTTC. Translating it yields CASSRGGLDSNNEQFF.

The genes are TRBV3-1 (or the pseudogene TRBV3-2) and TRBJ2-7, with D maybe TRBD1 (6 bases). V gave up 3 bases and J gave up 1 base, with 13 bases separating them. This CDR3 is 15 amino acids long. Germline V gives CDR1 LGHDT, CDR2 YNNKEL (reference sequence). This CDR3 is CASSQAGARSYEQYF. The CDR3 nucleotides are TGTGCCAGCAGCCAGGCAGGGGCACGATCCTACGAGCAGTACTTC.

The genes are TRBV29-1 and TRBJ1-3; D possibly corresponds to TRBD1 (5 bases). Trimming took off 4 bases at V and 2 bases at J, with 9 bases between the two ends. This CDR3 spans 13 amino acids. Germline values: CDR1 SQVTM, CDR2 ANQGSEA. The CDR3 loop is CSVGGAPGNTIYF. DNA of the CDR3: TGCAGCGTTGGAGGGGCGCCTGGAAACACCATATATTTT.

This chain uses TRBV7-3 with TRBJ2-2, with TRBD1 matching over 8 bases. The CDR3 runs to 16 residues. The germline gives CDR1 SGHTA, CDR2 FQGTGA. V shed 5 bases, J shed 0 bases, and the junction held 5 bases outside the gene matches. This chain's CDR3 is CASSVSGGANTGELFF. CDR3 sequence (DNA): TGTGCCAGCAGCGTATCAGGGGGCGCGAACACCGGGGAGCTGTTTTTT.

This clone was counted a single time. This CDR3 is also generated by other DNA sequences in the sample. The genes are TRBV11-3 and TRBJ2-5, with D perhaps TRBD1 (5 bases). Trimming stripped 4 bases from V and 3 bases from J, with 9 bases between. CDR1 is SGHNT and CDR2 is YENEEA in the germline V gene. There are 13 residues in the CDR3. The CDR3 protein is CASSSRVEETQYF. The CDR3 DNA reads TGTGCCAGCAGCTCCAGGGTTGAAGAGACCCAGTACTTC.

The chain couples TRBV19 to TRBJ1-1; D unclear. The CDR3 contains 13 residues. Germline V CDR1 and CDR2: LNHDA, SQIVND (reference sequence). The V and J ends lost 6 bases and 1 base respectively, with 9 bases between them. In nucleotides, the CDR3 is TGTGCCAGTAGCGAGACTGCGAACACTGAAGCTTTCTTT. Amino acids: CASSETANTEAFF.

The genes are TRBV5-4 and TRBJ2-2; TRBD1 is a possible D gene (6 bases). The V gene's germline CDR1 is SGHNT and CDR2 YYREEE (reference sequence). This CDR3 is 14 amino acids long. The ends were cut back, 0 bases at V and 7 bases at J, with 10 bases in the middle. CDR3 sequence: CASSLVTGNGELFF. The CDR3 nucleotides read TGTGCCAGCAGCTTGGTCACAGGGAACGGGGAGCTGTTTTTT. The whole variable domain, filled in from reference TRBV5-4 and TRBJ2-2, reads ETGVTQSPTHLIKTRGQQVTLRCSSQSGHNTVSWYQQALGQGPQFIFQYYREEENGRGNFPPRFSGLQFPNYSSELNVNALELDDSALYLCASSLVTGNGELFFGEGSRLTVL.

CDR3 amino acids: CASSPRQGDTGELFF. The CDR3 DNA follows: TGTGCCAGCTCACCACGGCAGGGGGACACCGGGGAGCTGTTTTTT. The genes are TRBV18 and TRBJ2-2; TRBD1 aligns across 7 bases. Unmatched junction bases numbered 2, after V lost 1 base and J lost 3 bases. The germline V gene encodes CDR1 KGHSH and CDR2 LQKENI. This CDR3 has 15 residues.